This TCR beta chain was recorded in a study of T cells in localized non-small cell lung cancer. Study findings and constraints: Among blood samples, higher T cell density accompanied longer overall survival. Tumor samples were not multi-region, leaving intratumor heterogeneity unexcluded. Among the tissues sampled, uninvolved adjacent lung had the highest T cell clonality, above tumor. Out of the top 100 tumor clones, a median roughly 50 were seen in adjacent lung.

V lost 9 bases to trimming and J lost 0 bases; unmatched junction nucleotides: 6. The CDR3 has 14 amino acids. Germline V gives CDR1 LNHDA, CDR2 SQIVND (reference sequence). Concerning this clone itself: Its antigen is currently unknown.

Sequencing was performed with immunoSEQ multiplex PCR; in TCRdb, only in-frame clones are kept and a portion is missing. The data show about 52,000 clones, around nine tenths seen once. The V and J genes are TRBV19 and TRBJ1-2; TRBD1 agrees at 8 bases. The receptor's source is a female donor with stage II lung adenocarcinoma. The sequencing here drew on PBMCs, taken before any cancer treatment. DNA for the CDR3: TGTGCCAGCTTCTGGACAGGGCCTAACTATGGCTACACCTTC. It codes for CASFWTGPNYGYTF.